Listed below are T cell receptor beta chains from one sample, sequenced in a study of T cell responses to AZD1222 COVID-19 vaccine. The protocol was immunoSEQ multiplex PCR, while the TCRdb copy is restricted to in-frame clones and leaves out a portion. The sample consists of about 100,000 clones, more than 70% of them appearing once. Sequencing was performed on peripheral blood, taken on day 0 of MenACWY control vaccination. Receptors were obtained from an adult in good health. Each CDR3 is given with its conserved first and last residue. D genes are given only for firm matches. Clone size, where shown, is once, few, many, or a class for clones that have expanded.

V	D	size	J	DNA	CDR3
TRBV10-3	TRBD2	once	TRBJ2-3	TGTGCCACGGGGGAGGGGTTTAGCACAGATACGCAGTATTTT	CATGEGFSTDTQYF
TRBV7-8	NA	NA	TRBJ2-7	TGTGCCAGCAGCTCATCTGTGGGGACCGAGTCCTACGAGCAGTACTTC	CASSSSVGTESYEQYF
TRBV28	NA	NA	TRBJ1-2	TGTGCCAGCAGTTTATCCGGGAACTATGGCTACACCTTC	CASSLSGNYGYTF
TRBV7-9	TRBD2	NA	TRBJ2-5	TGTGCCAGCAGCTTAGAACGCCTAGCGGGGCCCCAAGAGACCCAGTACTTC	CASSLERLAGPQETQYF
TRBV10-3	NA	NA	TRBJ2-7	TGTGCCATCCTCAGTTCCGAGTCTTCTTACGAGCAGTACTTC	CAILSSESSYEQYF
TRBV20-1	NA	NA	TRBJ1-5	TGCAGTGCTAGTGTGGCGGATCAGCCCCAGCATTTT	CSASVADQPQHF
TRBV10-3	NA	NA	TRBJ1-4	TGTGCCATCAGTGAAGGCGGGCGGGCCGGTGAAAAACTGTTTTTT	CAISEGGRAGEKLFF
TRBV30	NA	NA	TRBJ1-2	TGTGCCATATATGCAAGGGACGGCTACACCTTC	CAIYARDGYTF
TRBV29-1	NA	NA	TRBJ1-3	TGCAGCGTTGGGGGCGAAGGGGGAAACACCATATATTTT	CSVGGEGGNTIYF
TRBV6-5	NA	NA	TRBJ1-6	TGTGCCAGCAGGCGACCCGATCCGAATTCACCCCTCCACTTT	CASRRPDPNSPLHF
TRBV7-2	TRBD1	NA	TRBJ1-5	TGTGCCAGCAGCTCCAACAGGGGGCACCAGCCCCAGCATTTT	CASSSNRGHQPQHF
TRBV7-8	NA	NA	TRBJ1-4	TGTGCCAGCAGCCCCGATACCGGGGCGGAGGAAAAACTGTTTTTT	CASSPDTGAEEKLFF
TRBV30	NA	few	TRBJ2-5	TGTGCCTGGGCCAGGACAGTCCAAGGGGCCCAGTACTTC	CAWARTVQGAQYF
TRBV30	NA	NA	TRBJ1-2	TGTGCCTGGAGTGTACTCTATGGCTACACCTTC	CAWSVLYGYTF
TRBV7-9	NA	NA	TRBJ2-7	TGTGCCAGCAGCTTGGACGGACTTTCCTACGAGCAGTACTTC	CASSLDGLSYEQYF
TRBV28	NA	NA	TRBJ1-5	TGTGCCAGCAGCCGCGGAGGGAGCAATCAGCCCCAGCATTTT	CASSRGGSNQPQHF
TRBV5-1	NA	NA	TRBJ1-2	TGCGCCAGCAGCTTGGATGCCAGAAACTATGGCTACACCTTC	CASSLDARNYGYTF
TRBV4-2	NA	NA	TRBJ2-7	TGTGCCAGCAGCCAAGATCCCCGCCAGTGGGATGCCTACGAGCAGTACTTC	CASSQDPRQWDAYEQYF
TRBV9	NA	NA	TRBJ2-2	TGTGCCAGCAGCCCCCGCTCCGCGGGAACGAACACCGGGGAGCTGTTTTTT	CASSPRSAGTNTGELFF
TRBV7-8	NA	NA	TRBJ1-1	TGTGCCAGCAGCCGCGGGATGAACACTGAAGCTTTCTTT	CASSRGMNTEAFF
TRBV7-9	NA	NA	TRBJ2-3	TGTGCCAGCAGCATAGACACAGATACGCAGTATTTT	CASSIDTDTQYF
TRBV7-9	NA	NA	TRBJ2-3	TGTGCCAGCAGCTTAGGTCGGTCTGATACGCAGTATTTT	CASSLGRSDTQYF
TRBV28	TRBD1	few	TRBJ1-5	TGTGCCAGTCAGCGCCGGGACAGGGTCGGTCAGCCCCAGCATTTT	CASQRRDRVGQPQHF
TRBV19	TRBD2	NA	TRBJ2-1	TGTGCCAGTAGTATCAACCCACTAGCGCCCTACAATGAGCAGTTCTTC	CASSINPLAPYNEQFF
TRBV27	TRBD1	NA	TRBJ2-2	TGTGCCAGCAGTTTTCAAACAGGGGCGAACACCGGGGAGCTGTTTTTT	CASSFQTGANTGELFF